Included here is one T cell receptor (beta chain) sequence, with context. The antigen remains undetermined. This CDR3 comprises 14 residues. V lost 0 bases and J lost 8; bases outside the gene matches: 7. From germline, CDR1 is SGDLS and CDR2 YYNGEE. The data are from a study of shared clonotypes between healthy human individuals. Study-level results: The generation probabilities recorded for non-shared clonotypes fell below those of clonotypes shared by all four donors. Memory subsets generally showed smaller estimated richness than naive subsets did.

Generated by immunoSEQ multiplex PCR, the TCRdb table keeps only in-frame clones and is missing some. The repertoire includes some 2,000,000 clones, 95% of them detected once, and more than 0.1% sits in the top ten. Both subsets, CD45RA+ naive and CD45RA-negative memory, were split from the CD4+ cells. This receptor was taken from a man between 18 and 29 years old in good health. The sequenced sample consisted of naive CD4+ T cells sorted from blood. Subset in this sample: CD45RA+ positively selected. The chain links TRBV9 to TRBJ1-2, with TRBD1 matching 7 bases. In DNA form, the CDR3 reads TGTGCCAGCAGCGTAGAAGTAGGGGGCCAGGGCTACACCTTC. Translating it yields CASSVEVGGQGYTF.